Listed below are T cell receptor beta chains from one sample, sequenced in a study of blood T cell repertoires in COVID-19. The table came from immunoSEQ multiplex PCR; TCRdb's copy has only in-frame clones and leaves some out. The data hold about 360,000 clones, with approximately 89% observed a single time. Specimen: PBMCs or T cells enriched from blood (not recorded which). These receptors all come from a man aged 25-45 years who had recovered from COVID-19. The CDR3 runs from the conserved cysteine through the conserved F or W. The order of the fields is CDR3 DNA, CDR3 protein, clone size, D gene, V gene, J gene. A D gene is named only where the DNA matches it firmly. The size of a clone is reported for some rows only, either as once, few or many, or as a class for expanded clones.

TGCAGTGCTAGTTTGACAGTCAATCAGCCCCAGCATTTT	CSASLTVNQPQHF	.	.	TRBV20-1	TRBJ1-5
TGTGCCAGTAGAGTAAGACAGGGACCTAACTATGGCTACACCTTC	CASRVRQGPNYGYTF	.	TRBD1	TRBV19	TRBJ1-2
TGTGCCAGTACTCGGGCAGGGGTTAATGAAAAACTGTTTTTT	CASTRAGVNEKLFF	.	.	TRBV19	TRBJ1-4
TGCGCCAGCAGCTTGTATGGGGCCCCCTACGAGCAGTACTTC	CASSLYGAPYEQYF	.	.	TRBV5-1	TRBJ2-7
TGTGCCAGTAGAACGACAGGGCTTTCGAGTCAGCCCCAGCATTTT	CASRTTGLSSQPQHF	.	TRBD1	TRBV19	TRBJ1-5
TGTGCCAGCAGCCATAATTTAGAGCAAGCCTCCTACAATGAGCAGTTCTTC	CASSHNLEQASYNEQFF	.	.	TRBV2	TRBJ2-1
TGTGCCAGTAGTAACCCAAGCACAGGGGGCAGGACAGATACGCAGTATTTT	CASSNPSTGGRTDTQYF	.	TRBD1	TRBV19	TRBJ2-3
TGTGCCAACGTAAAGTCCCGGTCCGGGGTTGGCAATCAGCCCCAGCATTTT	CANVKSRSGVGNQPQHF	.	.	TRBV2	TRBJ1-5
TGTGCCAGCAGCCGGACAGGGGGAGAGACCCAGTACTTC	CASSRTGGETQYF	.	TRBD1	TRBV5-6	TRBJ2-5
TGTGCCAGCAGCCGTGGCGGGCGGCCCTACAATGAGCAGTTCTTC	CASSRGGRPYNEQFF	.	.	TRBV7-2	TRBJ2-1
TGTGCCAGCAGCCCGCGAATCGGGACAGCTGATGGCTACACCTTC	CASSPRIGTADGYTF	.	TRBD1	TRBV6-2/TRBV6-3	TRBJ1-2
TGCGCCAGCAGTGGTAGACAGGTCTATGGCTACACCTTC	CASSGRQVYGYTF	once	.	TRBV10-2	TRBJ1-2
TGTGCCAGCAGCCTGTATTGGACTAGCGGTTACAATGAGCAGTTCTTC	CASSLYWTSGYNEQFF	.	TRBD2	TRBV5-6	TRBJ2-1
TGTGCCAGCAGCTTTCAGGGGAACACTGAAGCTTTCTTT	CASSFQGNTEAFF	.	.	TRBV5-8	TRBJ1-1
TGTGCTAGTGGTTTGGTAGACTCCCCCGTCTTC	CASGLVDSPVF	.	.	TRBV12-5	TRBJ1-2
TGTGCCAGCAGTACCGACAGGAACTCCTACGAGCAGTACTTC	CASSTDRNSYEQYF	.	.	TRBV6-5	TRBJ2-7
TGTGCCAGCAGTCTTACGCCGGGACAGGGCTACGACTATGGCTACACCTTC	CASSLTPGQGYDYGYTF	.	TRBD1	TRBV6-2/TRBV6-3	TRBJ1-2
TGTGCCTGGAGTTCCCTCCAATCGGGTTCTAGCACAGATACGCAGTATTTT	CAWSSLQSGSSTDTQYF	.	.	TRBV30	TRBJ2-3
TGTGCCAGCAGTTGGGGGCCTTCCTATGGCTACACCTTC	CASSWGPSYGYTF	.	.	TRBV27	TRBJ1-2
TGCGCCAGCAGCTTAATCTTCGGGGGGCACGACGAGCAGTACTTC	CASSLIFGGHDEQYF	.	.	TRBV5-1	TRBJ2-7
TGTGCCAGCTACTTGGAAAGGAGCTCCTACGAGCAGTACTTC	CASYLERSSYEQYF	.	.	TRBV5-8	TRBJ2-7
TGTGCCATCAGTGAGTCAACGGGACAGGGGAAATCCTATGGCTACACCTTC	CAISESTGQGKSYGYTF	.	TRBD1	TRBV10-3	TRBJ1-2
TGTGCCACCAGCAGAGGAGGGGGCGACTATGGCTACACCTTC	CATSRGGGDYGYTF	few	TRBD1	TRBV15	TRBJ1-2
TGTGCCAGCAGCGTAGCTCTAGCGGGGGGCCCTAATGAGCAGTTCTTC	CASSVALAGGPNEQFF	.	TRBD2	TRBV9	TRBJ2-1
TGTGCCTGGAGTGTACAGGGGGCGAGCGGCTACACCTTC	CAWSVQGASGYTF	.	TRBD1	TRBV30	TRBJ1-2
TGTGCCAGCAGCCTGGCAGACAGGGTGCGAGAGCAGTACTTC	CASSLADRVREQYF	.	TRBD1	TRBV7-9	TRBJ2-7